This T cell receptor beta chain was obtained from a study of blood T cell repertoires in COVID-19. Study-level background: Sites across the United States, Italy and Spain contributed samples from acute and convalescent COVID-19. Sources were T cells, B-cell-depleted T cells, or PBMCs; the material itself was cDNA or gDNA.

Methods used by the authors: For nucleated cells, counts were estimated from reference gene primer amplification. Profiling relied on immunoSEQ multiplex PCR, and the TCRdb table lists in-frame clones only, not all of them. V and J calls and clone size are copied from that table; D and trimming were computed from the DNA. The data show some 180,000 clones, with around 88% seen just once and 15% to 20% held by the top ten. This CDR3 region has 11 residues. In germline, CDR1 is MNHEY, CDR2 SVGAGI. V was clipped by 8 bases and J by 8 bases, with 10 bases between them. The sample consisted of peripheral blood. This TCR came from a woman aged 70-85 years who had recovered from COVID-19. V and J are TRBV6-5 and TRBJ1-3; no definite D call. The CDR3 sequence is CASGLGYTIYF. The CDR3, as DNA: TGTGCCAGCGGACTAGGGTACACCATATATTTT.